This T cell receptor (beta chain) appears in the sequencing data of a study of cytomegalovirus exposure and HLA in healthy donors (dated 2017 in TCRdb). Background on the whole study: An earlier analysis of 587 of the donors reported approximately 260 Gb of sequence data and about 120 million unique TCR beta sequences obtained from approximately 180 million T cells. A later analysis re-examined previously published TCR beta repertoires from more than 600 donors and added high-resolution HLA genotyping to investigate patterns of TCR occurrence. In an earlier analysis of 587 of the donors, high-throughput TCR beta sequencing was used to judge whether each TCR beta V gene segment behaved as functional or pseudogenic. To predict cytomegalovirus infection status, the study combined high-throughput TCR immunosequencing, statistical association of individual TCRs with disease status, and machine learning. Rather than drawing on any new phenotypic data, the later analysis identified candidate immune exposures from TCR beta sequences and the way those sequences occurred across donors. The number of donors typed differed by locus, with roughly 620-630 for A, B, C, DRB1 and DQB1, roughly 520 for DQA1, over 600 for DPA1, and approximately 470 for DPB1. A separate validation cohort of roughly 120 different subjects was used in addition to the roughly 700-subject first cohort. Roughly 300 gigabases of sequencing data and 70 million to 85 million unique TCR sequences were included in an early release covering roughly 600 HLA-typed donors. Donor age, sex, ethnicity and CMV serostatus were compiled alongside the repertoire data. The aim of the study was to test whether cataloging public T cell receptors could identify signatures of past pathogen exposure. HLA typing covered class I and class II loci at four-digit resolution. Of the approximately 400 genotyped donors, approximately 82% fell in the genetic ancestry cluster associated with self-reported Caucasian donors. The study profiled the T cell repertoires of about 640 subjects by immunosequencing and related them to cytomegalovirus serostatus. Among 398 genotyped donors of the cohort, an average of about 240,000 unique TCR beta nucleotide sequences were sequenced per donor, 15% to 20% of them non-productive. All discovery cohort repertoires had been generated on a single sequencing platform. Because of strong linkage in the cohort, 5 or 6 DR-DQ haplotypes were treated as single units for association and clustering. A later genetic analysis used genome-wide SNP genotypes for about 65% of the roughly 670 donors, treating that subset as a discovery cohort. Here is what the overall study found, with its caveats: The earlier analysis of almost 600 of the donors excluded some 15 rarely observed V segments, including chromosome 9 orphons, because counts were too low. An association between a missense DCLRE1C variant and V-gene and J-gene trimming of TCR beta chains was found in a later genetic analysis and replicated in an independent cohort. In vitro tests confirmed that a few of the cytomegalovirus-associated TCR beta chains recognize cytomegalovirus antigens. Most TCR sequences were seen in very few donors, while some public TCRs were found in many individuals. Several of the top co-occurrence clusters appeared to be linked to parvovirus B19, influenza, CMV and Epstein-Barr virus, according to a later analysis. Because HLA typing was missing for some donors at each locus, association tests included only the typed subset. In a later analysis, 15,000 to 20,000 TCR beta sequences were associated with specific HLA alleles at a false discovery rate of 0.05. A group of highly shared sequence variants was considered likely to be a technical artifact of the sequencing pipeline. A further reported finding was that TCR beta sequences accurately predicted the HLA-A and HLA-B alleles for most subjects in the first cohort. Correlated functional status among segregating V segments might be attributable to linkage disequilibrium, but an unknown experimental factor could not be ruled out. Cytomegalovirus status was reported to be diagnosed by the classifier with high specificity and sensitivity in both the original and validation cohorts. Compared with equally common non-associated chains, HLA-associated TCR beta chains in a later analysis were more clonally expanded and had lower generation probabilities. A later genetic analysis reported fewer N-insertions in productive TCRs among donors in an Asian-associated ancestry cluster than the approximately 700-donor mean. A later analysis found that TCR association rates varied across HLA loci, with DRB1 alleles showing the most associated TCRs and HLA-C alleles the fewest. Broadly in line with IMGT annotations, most TCR beta V segments showed up in productive rearrangements about 87% or about 30% of the time in an earlier analysis of under 700 of the donors. When HLA alleles, especially DR and DQ, strongly co-occurred, attributing TCR associations to individual alleles was difficult. Immune exposure information for the cohort was limited to CMV serostatus. A total of around 150 TCR beta chains were listed by the study as associated with cytomegalovirus. The authors suggested that the approach could potentially be extended to other disease states and immunological phenotypes. Only TCR beta chains were sequenced in this cohort, and the absence of alpha or paired-chain data limited detectable features. In a later analysis, most CMV-associated TCR beta chains were found to appear HLA-restricted, with HLA associations seemingly driven largely by CMV exposure. Sequencing depth was assumed to be roughly uniform across donors in the presence/absence analyses, though that assumption may not hold.

The protocol used for the library was the immunoSEQ multiplex PCR assay. For the multiplex PCR, a mixture combining 60 forward primers for TCR Vbeta segments and 13 reverse primers for TCR Jbeta segments was used. A multiplex PCR assay on genomic DNA amplified the CDR3 region of rearranged TCR beta genes. On the Illumina HiSeq System, the amplified TCR beta libraries were sequenced as 87-base-pair reads. The authors' pipeline ran thus. In a later analysis, some 80 million unique TCR beta chains were counted across the roughly 700 repertoires, and roughly 11 million of these chains were shared by at least two donors. To remove PCR and sequencing errors, raw reads were error-corrected and collapsed into unique sequences using a nearest-neighbor algorithm that merged closely related sequences. V, D and J gene segments were assigned by aligning CDR3 sequences to IMGT reference sequences. For a sequence to be retained, a match of at least six nucleotides to both a V gene segment and a J gene segment was required. Rearrangements were called productive when the CDR3 lacked stop codons and stayed in frame with V and J; all others were non-productive. Following IMGT convention, CDR3 was defined as the stretch from the second conserved V-encoded cysteine to the conserved J-encoded phenylalanine. Sequences without an unambiguous match to a single V gene segment were excluded from the earlier analysis of about 600 of the donors. An earlier analysis of approximately 590 of the donors classified V segments as functional when productive rearrangements were above 56.7% and as segregating when the standard deviation between donors was above 5%. To diagnose cytomegalovirus status from the catalog of TCR beta chain sequences, a statistical classification framework was built. A later analysis assigned V and J genes by comparing TCR nucleotide sequences with IMGT/GENE-DB human TR gene sequences. A later analysis assigned CDR3 sequences and most-parsimonious VDJ recombination scenarios with the TCRdist pipeline. In a later analysis, every TCR beta chain was defined by the combination of its CDR3 amino acid sequence and its V-gene family, and reads without a unique V-gene family were dropped. To address suspected cross-contamination and a sequencing artifact, a later analysis removed under 600 highly shared, low-generation-probability nucleotide sequences. In a later analysis, a clonal expansion index was calculated for each public chain from normalized within-repertoire ranks of inferred template counts. A later analysis computed generation probabilities with a VDJ recombination model fitted to out-of-frame rearrangements, and checked the results against IGoR. In a later analysis, TCR-TCR, TCR-HLA and TCR-CMV co-occurrence was scored with hypergeometric tests, and a repertoire-size bias correction was applied to TCR pairs. In a later analysis, false discovery rates were estimated by permuting HLA or CMV assignments 20 times. A later analysis grouped co-occurring TCRs with DBSCAN, adding TCRdist sequence similarity when clustering within HLA-allele-positive subsets. For co-occurrence clustering, repertoires with fewer than 30,000 or more than 120,000 public chains were excluded, along with five or six repertoires with anomalous nucleotide sharing. The table comes from immuneACCESS by way of TCRdb, which keeps in-frame sequences with V and J called. Part of the clones is missing from these tables; in studies checked, under half for an unresolved V gene and the rest for unknown reasons. V and J calls and clone size are given by that table; D and trimming were obtained from the DNA. This sample's listing comprises some 80,000 clones. Approximately 1% of the sample belongs to the ten largest clones.

Concerning this clone itself: The target of this receptor is not known.

In total, about 650 healthy bone marrow donors made up the cohort. Cohort members were all nominally healthy when sampled, although unrecorded immune exposures were likely present. The donor tested CMV seronegative, placing the donor among the approximately 360 seronegative members of the cohort. A peripheral blood sample was collected from each donor, and TCR beta sequencing was performed on peripheral blood mononuclear cells. Genomic DNA extraction from the blood cell samples was performed with the Qiagen DNeasy Blood Extraction Kit. This clonotype was sampled from a woman in her twenties or thirties in good health and CMV-seronegative. Sequencing used PBMCs.

The DNA sequence follows: TGCAGCGCTGCGCAGGGGAACACTGAAGCTTTCTTT. This codes for CSAAQGNTEAFF. The chain is made from TRBV29-1 and TRBJ1-1; the D gene is possibly TRBD1, with 5 bases matching. The germline V gene specifies SQVTM as CDR1 and ANQGSEA as CDR2. The CDR3 runs 12 amino acids, cysteine and phenylalanine included. Here the CDR3 DNA is all that survives: 36 bases in frame from base 1. The V end loses 7 bases and the J end loses 1 base, and a stretch of 10 bases separates them.